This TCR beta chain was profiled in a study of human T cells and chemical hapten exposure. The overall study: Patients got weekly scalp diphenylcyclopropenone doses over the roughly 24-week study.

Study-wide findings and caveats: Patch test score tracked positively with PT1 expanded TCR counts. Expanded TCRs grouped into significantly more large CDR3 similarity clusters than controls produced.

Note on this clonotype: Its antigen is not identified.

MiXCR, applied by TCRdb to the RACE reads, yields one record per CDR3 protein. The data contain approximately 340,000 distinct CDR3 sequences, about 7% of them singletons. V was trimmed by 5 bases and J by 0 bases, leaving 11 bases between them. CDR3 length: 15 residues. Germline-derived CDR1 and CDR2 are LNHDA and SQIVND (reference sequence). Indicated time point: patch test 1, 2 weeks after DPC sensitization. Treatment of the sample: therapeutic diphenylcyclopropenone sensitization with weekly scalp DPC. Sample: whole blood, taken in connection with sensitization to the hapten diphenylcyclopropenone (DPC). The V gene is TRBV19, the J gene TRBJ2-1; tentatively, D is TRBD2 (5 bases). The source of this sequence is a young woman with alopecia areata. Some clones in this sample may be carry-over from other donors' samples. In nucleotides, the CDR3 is TGTGCCAGTAGTCTTGCTAGCCACTCCTACAATGAGCAGTTCTTC. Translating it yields CASSLASHSYNEQFF.